The 9 T cell receptor beta chains below were found in one sample sequenced in a study of blood T cells in healthy people across ages. A second PCR, run for about 7 to 11 cycles, used a sample-barcoded 5' primer plus a J-beta primer mix. TCRdb re-called the 5' RACE reads through MiXCR, storing one row per CDR3 protein. Of around 970,000 distinct CDR3 sequences listed, roughly 47% were seen once; the top ten hold 20% to 25%. The sample was blood. These receptors came from a woman aged 60-75 years in good health.

The V call is TRBV14, the J call TRBJ2-3, with D perhaps TRBD2 (6 bases). The germline V gene encodes CDR1 SGHDN and CDR2 FVKESK. V dropped 0 bases and J dropped 4 bases, with 17 bases sitting between them. The CDR3 extends over 17 amino acids. Here the CDR3 DNA reads TGTGCCAGCAGCCAAGAGAGGGGAGGCCTAGGCGCAGATACGCAGTATTTT. This codes for CASSQERGGLGADTQYF.

In its sample, this clonotype was seen a few times. V and J are TRBV7-9 and TRBJ2-1; 13 bases map to TRBD2. This CDR3 comprises 14 residues. Germline CDR1 is SEHNR and CDR2 is FQNEAQ (reference sequence). V lost 8 bases and J lost 8; bases outside the gene matches: 6. CDR3 in amino acids: CASGDTSGRDEQFF. The DNA of the CDR3 is TGTGCCAGCGGCGACACTAGCGGGAGGGATGAGCAGTTCTTC. Full variable domain (remainder filled in from reference TRBV7-9 and TRBJ2-1): DTGVSQNPRHKITKRGQNVTFRCDPISEHNRLYWYRQTLGQGPEFLTYFQNEAQLEKSRLLSDRFSAERPKGSFSTLEIQRTEQGDSAMYLCASGDTSGRDEQFFGPGTRLTVL.

The chain uses TRBV4-1 and TRBJ2-7; D is unclear. The CDR3 contains 15 residues. The germline V gene has CDR1 MGHRA and CDR2 YSYEKL. The V gene lost 3 bases and the J gene lost 0 bases, with 12 bases spanning the gap. The CDR3 region has the DNA TGCGCCAGCAGCCAGGAAGTCCCTGTCTCCTACGAGCAGTACTTC. It codes for CASSQEVPVSYEQYF.

Here the CDR3 DNA reads TGCAGTGCTAGACGAATGGGCCGAGCTTACAATGAGCAGTTCTTC. It specifies CSARRMGRAYNEQFF. The rearrangement joins TRBV20-1 to TRBJ2-1; the D is unclear. Germline CDR1 DFQATT, CDR2 SNEGSKA (reference sequence). Trimming stripped 2 bases from V and 4 bases from J, with 15 bases between. The CDR3 is 15 residues long.

The chain links TRBV20-1 to TRBJ2-7; tentatively, D is TRBD1 or TRBD2 (5 bases each). The germline gives CDR1 DFQATT, CDR2 SNEGSKA (reference sequence). The CDR3 is 13 residues long. The CDR3 coding sequence is TGCAGCACCTCGGGGCCCTCGGTATACGAGCAGTACTTC. This sequence encodes CSTSGPSVYEQYF.

The chain combines TRBV7-3 with TRBJ1-2; TRBD1 agrees at 7 bases. Trimming took 5 bases from V and 3 from J; bases not matched to a gene: 6. Looked up from germline, CDR1 is SGHTA and CDR2 is FQGTGA. The CDR3 consists of 14 residues. CDR3 in DNA: TGTGCCAGCAGCCTTGCCGGGACAGACTATGGCTACACCTTC. This translates into CASSLAGTDYGYTF.

The rearrangement uses TRBV28 and TRBJ2-7, with D possibly called TRBD1 or TRBD2 (5 bases each). The V end lost 8 bases, the J end lost 2 bases, and 13 bases lay between the germline ends. CDR1 is MDHEN and CDR2 is SYDVKM in the germline V gene. The CDR3 extends over 13 amino acids. CDR3 in amino acids: CASLRDGPYEQYF. The CDR3 nucleotides read TGTGCCAGCCTTCGGGACGGACCCTACGAGCAGTACTTC.

The J gene is TRBJ2-1, the V gene TRBV6-2 or TRBV6-3; D remains unclear. The V and J ends lost 7 bases and 4 bases respectively, with 14 bases between them. This CDR3 is 14 amino acids long. Germline V CDR1 and CDR2: MNHEY, SVGEGT. Here the CDR3 DNA reads TGTGCCAGCAAGATGGTCGCCACATACAATGAGCAGTTCTTC. Encoded protein: CASKMVATYNEQFF.

The rearrangement links TRBV7-6 to TRBJ2-1, with TRBD2 matching 8 bases. Germline CDR1 reads SGHVS; CDR2 reads FNYEAQ. Trimming at V came to 1 base and at J to 5 bases, leaving 7 bases not matched to a gene. This CDR3 spans 16 amino acids. The CDR3 coding sequence is TGTGCCAGCAGCTTAGGCGGGAGGAATGGTGACAATGAGCAGTTCTTC. Amino acid sequence: CASSLGGRNGDNEQFF.